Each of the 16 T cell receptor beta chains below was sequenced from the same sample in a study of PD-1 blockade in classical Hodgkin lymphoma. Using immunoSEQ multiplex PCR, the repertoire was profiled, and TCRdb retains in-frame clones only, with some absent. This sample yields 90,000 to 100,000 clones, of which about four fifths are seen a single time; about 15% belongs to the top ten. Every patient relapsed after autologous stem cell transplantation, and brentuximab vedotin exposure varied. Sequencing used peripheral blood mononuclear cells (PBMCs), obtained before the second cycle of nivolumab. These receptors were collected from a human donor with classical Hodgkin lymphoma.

The DNA for the CDR3 is TGTGCCAGCAGCGATATAACGAAAAGCACAGATACGCAGTATTTT. Translation gives CASSDITKSTDTQYF. The chain links TRBV2 to TRBJ2-3; D remains unclear. This CDR3 is 15 amino acids long. Germline V lookup: CDR1 SNHLY, CDR2 FYNNEI. Trimming took off 6 bases at V and 0 bases at J, with 13 bases between the two ends.

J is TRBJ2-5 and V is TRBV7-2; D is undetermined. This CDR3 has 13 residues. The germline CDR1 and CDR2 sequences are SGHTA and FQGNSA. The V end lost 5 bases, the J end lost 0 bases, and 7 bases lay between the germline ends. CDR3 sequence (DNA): TGTGCCAGCAGCCCGACCTACCAAGAGACCCAGTACTTC. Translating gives CASSPTYQETQYF.

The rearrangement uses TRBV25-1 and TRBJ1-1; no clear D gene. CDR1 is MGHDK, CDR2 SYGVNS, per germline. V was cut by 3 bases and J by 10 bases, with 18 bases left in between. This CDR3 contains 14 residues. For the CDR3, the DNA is TGTGCCAGCAGTGAGAGTGCGTGGGGAGGATCAGCTTTCTTT. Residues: CASSESAWGGSAFF.

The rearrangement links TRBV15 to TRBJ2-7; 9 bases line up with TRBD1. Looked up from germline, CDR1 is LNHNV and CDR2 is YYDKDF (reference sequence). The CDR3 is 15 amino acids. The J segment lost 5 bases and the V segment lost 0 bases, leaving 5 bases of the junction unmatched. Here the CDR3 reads CATSRDGTGLDEQYF. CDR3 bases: TGTGCCACCAGCAGAGATGGGACAGGGCTCGACGAGCAGTACTTC.

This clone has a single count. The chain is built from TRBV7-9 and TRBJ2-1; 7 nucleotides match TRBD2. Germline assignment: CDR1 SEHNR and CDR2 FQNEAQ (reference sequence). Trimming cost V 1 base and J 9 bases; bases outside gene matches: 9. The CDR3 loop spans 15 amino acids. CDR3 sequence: CASSLGLAWATEQFF. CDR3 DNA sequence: TGTGCCAGCAGCTTAGGACTAGCTTGGGCTACTGAGCAGTTCTTC.

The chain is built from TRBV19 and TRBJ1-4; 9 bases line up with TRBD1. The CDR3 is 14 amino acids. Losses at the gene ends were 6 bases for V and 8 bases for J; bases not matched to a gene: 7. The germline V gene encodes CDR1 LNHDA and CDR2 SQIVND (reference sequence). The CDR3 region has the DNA TGTGCCAGTAGCCGGGGACAGGGAGGCGAAAAACTGTTTTTT. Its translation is CASSRGQGGEKLFF.

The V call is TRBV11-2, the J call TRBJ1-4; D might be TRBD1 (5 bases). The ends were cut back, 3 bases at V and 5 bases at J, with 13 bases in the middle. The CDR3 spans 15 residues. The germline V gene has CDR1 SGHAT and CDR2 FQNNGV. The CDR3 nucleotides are TGTGCCAGCAGCTTTAGGGCCGGGGGGAATGAAAAACTGTTTTTT. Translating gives CASSFRAGGNEKLFF. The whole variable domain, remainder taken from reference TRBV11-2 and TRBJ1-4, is EAGVAQSPRYKIIEKRQSVAFWCNPISGHATLYWYQQILGQGPKLLIQFQNNGVVDDSQLPKDRFSAERLKGVDSTLKIQPAKLEDSAVYLCASSFRAGGNEKLFFGSGTQLSVL.

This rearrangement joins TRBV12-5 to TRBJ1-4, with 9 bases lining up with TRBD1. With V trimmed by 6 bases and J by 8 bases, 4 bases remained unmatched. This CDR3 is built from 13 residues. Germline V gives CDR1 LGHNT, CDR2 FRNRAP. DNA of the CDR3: TGTGCTAGTGGAAGACAGGGGGACGAAAAACTGTTTTTT. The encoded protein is CASGRQGDEKLFF.

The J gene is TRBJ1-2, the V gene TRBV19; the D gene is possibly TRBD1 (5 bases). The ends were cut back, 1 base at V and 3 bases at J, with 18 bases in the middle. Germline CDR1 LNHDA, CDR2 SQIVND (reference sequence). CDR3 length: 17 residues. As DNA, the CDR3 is TGTGCCAGTAGTATAGGTTCGGGTGACAGATTATACTATGGCTACACCTTC. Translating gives CASSIGSGDRLYYGYTF. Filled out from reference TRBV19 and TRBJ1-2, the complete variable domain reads DGGITQSPKYLFRKEGQNVTLSCEQNLNHDAMYWYRQDPGQGLRLIYYSQIVNDFQKGDIAEGYSVSREKKESFPLTVTSAQKNPTAFYLCASSIGSGDRLYYGYTFGSGTRLTVV.

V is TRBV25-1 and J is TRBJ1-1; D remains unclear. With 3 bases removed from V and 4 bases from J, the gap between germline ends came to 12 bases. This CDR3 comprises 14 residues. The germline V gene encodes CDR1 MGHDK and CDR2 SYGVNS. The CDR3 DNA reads TGTGCCAGCAGTGACTACCCTGTGGGCACTGAAGCTTTCTTT. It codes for CASSDYPVGTEAFF.

CDR3 nucleotide sequence: TGTGCCAGCAGTGGGGGAGGGGGCCCGAATCAGCCCCAGCATTTT. Translated, it gives CASSGGGGPNQPQHF. The chain carries TRBV28 and TRBJ1-5; 7 bases line up with TRBD1. The trim removed 5 bases at V and 4 bases at J, leaving 8 bases unmatched. The CDR3 has 15 amino acids. Germline-derived CDR1 and CDR2 are MDHEN and SYDVKM.

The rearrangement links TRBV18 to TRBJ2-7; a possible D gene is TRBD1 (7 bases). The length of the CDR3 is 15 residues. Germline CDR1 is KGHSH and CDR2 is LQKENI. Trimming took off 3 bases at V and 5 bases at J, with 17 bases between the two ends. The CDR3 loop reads CASSPQTGTWDEQYF. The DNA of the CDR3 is TGTGCCAGCTCACCCCAGACAGGGACTTGGGACGAGCAGTACTTC.

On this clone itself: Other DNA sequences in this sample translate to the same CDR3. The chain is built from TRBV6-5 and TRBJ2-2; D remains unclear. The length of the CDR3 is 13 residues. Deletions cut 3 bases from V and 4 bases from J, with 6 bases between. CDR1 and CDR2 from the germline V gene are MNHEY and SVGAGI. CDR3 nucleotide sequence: TGTGCCAGCAGTTATCCAGGCACCGGGGAGCTGTTTTTT. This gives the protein CASSYPGTGELFF.

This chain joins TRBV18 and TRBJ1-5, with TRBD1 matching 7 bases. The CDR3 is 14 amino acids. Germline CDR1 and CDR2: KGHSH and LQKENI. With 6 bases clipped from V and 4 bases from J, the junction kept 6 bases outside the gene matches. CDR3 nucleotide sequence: TGTGCCAGCTCTCGGGACAGCCTAAATCAGCCCCAGCATTTT. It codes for CASSRDSLNQPQHF.

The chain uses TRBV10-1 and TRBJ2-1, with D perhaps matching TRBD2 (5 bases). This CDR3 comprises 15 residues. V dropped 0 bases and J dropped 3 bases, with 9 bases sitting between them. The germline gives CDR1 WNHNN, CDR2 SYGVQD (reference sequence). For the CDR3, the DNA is TGCGCCAGCAGTGAGTCGAGTGGGAGCTACAATGAGCAGTTCTTC. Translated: CASSESSGSYNEQFF.

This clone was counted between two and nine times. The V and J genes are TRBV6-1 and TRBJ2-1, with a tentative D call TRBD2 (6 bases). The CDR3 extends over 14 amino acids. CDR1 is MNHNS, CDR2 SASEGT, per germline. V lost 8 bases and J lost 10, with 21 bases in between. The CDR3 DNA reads TGTGCCAGCCGCCGGGACTCCCTCCTAGAAGAGCAGTTCTTC. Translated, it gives CASRRDSLLEEQFF.